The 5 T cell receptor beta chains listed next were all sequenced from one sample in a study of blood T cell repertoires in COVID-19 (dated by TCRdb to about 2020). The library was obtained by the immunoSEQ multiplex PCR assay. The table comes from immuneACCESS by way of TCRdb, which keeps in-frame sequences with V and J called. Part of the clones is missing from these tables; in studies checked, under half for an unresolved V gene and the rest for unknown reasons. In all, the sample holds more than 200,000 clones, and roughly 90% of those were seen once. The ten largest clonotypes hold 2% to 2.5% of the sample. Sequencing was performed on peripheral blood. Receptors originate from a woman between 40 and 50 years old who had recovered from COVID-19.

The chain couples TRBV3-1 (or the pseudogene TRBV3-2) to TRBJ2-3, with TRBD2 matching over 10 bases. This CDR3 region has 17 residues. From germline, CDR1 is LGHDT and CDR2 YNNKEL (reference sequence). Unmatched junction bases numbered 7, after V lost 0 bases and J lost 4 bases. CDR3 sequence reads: CASSQEVVAGGADTQYF. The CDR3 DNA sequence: TGTGCCAGCAGCCAAGAAGTGGTAGCGGGGGGAGCAGATACGCAGTATTTT.

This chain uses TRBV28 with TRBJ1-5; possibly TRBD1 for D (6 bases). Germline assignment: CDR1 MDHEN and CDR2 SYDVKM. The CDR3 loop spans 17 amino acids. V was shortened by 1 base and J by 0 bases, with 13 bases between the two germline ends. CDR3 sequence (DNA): TGTGCCAGCAGTTTATATGGGACAAGAGATAGCAATCAGCCCCAGCATTTT. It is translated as CASSLYGTRDSNQPQHF.

The CDR3 DNA reads as TGTGCCAGCAGCCCTCGACAGGGATTGAACACTGAAGCTTTCTTT. This gives the protein CASSPRQGLNTEAFF. The V call is TRBV13, the J call TRBJ1-1; 7 nucleotides align to TRBD1. V lost 5 bases and J lost 0; bases outside the gene matches: 6. This CDR3 spans 15 amino acids. Germline loops: CDR1 PRHDT, CDR2 FYEKMQ (reference sequence).

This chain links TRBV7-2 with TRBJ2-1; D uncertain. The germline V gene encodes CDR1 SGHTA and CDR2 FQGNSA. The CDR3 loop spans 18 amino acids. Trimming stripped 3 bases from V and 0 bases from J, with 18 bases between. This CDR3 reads CASSFSFFSRNSYNEQFF. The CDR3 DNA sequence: TGTGCCAGCAGCTTTAGCTTCTTTAGCCGCAACTCCTACAATGAGCAGTTCTTC.

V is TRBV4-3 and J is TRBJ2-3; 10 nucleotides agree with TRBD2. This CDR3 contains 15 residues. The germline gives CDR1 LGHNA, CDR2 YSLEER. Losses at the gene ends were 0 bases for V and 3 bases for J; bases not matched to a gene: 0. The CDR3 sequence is CASSQDSGRTDTQYF. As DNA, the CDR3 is TGCGCCAGCAGCCAAGATAGCGGGAGGACAGATACGCAGTATTTT.